The next 18 T cell receptor beta chains were all read from a single sample in a study of cytomegalovirus exposure and HLA in healthy donors. The PCR made use of 60 Vbeta and 13 Jbeta primers. Sequencing used immunoSEQ multiplex PCR; TCRdb keeps in-frame clones, though not all of them. The sample consists of about 43,000 clones, approximately 80% of them appearing once. The sequenced sample was PBMCs. These receptors were collected from a man aged 30 to 45 in good health and CMV-seronegative.

The V gene is TRBV6-1, the J gene TRBJ2-2, with D perhaps TRBD2 (6 bases). Per the germline V gene, CDR1 is MNHNS and CDR2 is SASEGT. V dropped 3 bases and J dropped 7 bases, with 27 bases sitting between them. The CDR3 is 19 residues long. CDR3 coding DNA: TGTGCCAGCAGTGACCGATCCTTTGACTCTCTAGCGAAAGGCGGGGAGCTGTTTTTT. Translating gives CASSDRSFDSLAKGGELFF.

The J gene is TRBJ2-1, the V gene TRBV11-2; no firm D call. Trimming left V 1 base short and J 4 bases short, with 8 bases between. The germline CDR1 and CDR2 sequences are SGHAT and FQNNGV. There are 14 residues in the CDR3. CDR3 nucleotide sequence: TGTGCCAGCAGCTTAGGGTACAGTTACAATGAGCAGTTCTTC. This translates into CASSLGYSYNEQFF.

This clone was recorded only once. The rearrangement links TRBV4-2 to TRBJ2-7, with TRBD2 matching over 9 bases. The CDR3 has 15 amino acids. Germline CDR1 LGHNA, CDR2 YNFKEQ. J lost 3 bases, V lost 0 bases, and 3 bases had no gene match. CDR3 in amino acids: CASSQESSGIYEQYF. The CDR3 DNA reads TGTGCCAGCAGCCAAGAGTCTAGCGGGATCTACGAGCAGTACTTC.

This clone was seen more than once but under ten times. V usage is TRBV6-5 and J usage is TRBJ1-5; a weak D match, TRBD1 (6 bases). Trimming removed 6 bases from V and 9 bases from J, with 15 bases in between. The CDR3 is made up of 13 amino acids. Germline V gene lookup returns CDR1 MNHEY and CDR2 SVGAGI. The CDR3 DNA sequence: TGTGCCAGCAGCCCAGGGGCCCGGGGGCCCCAGCATTTT. This codes for CASSPGARGPQHF.

The V and J genes are TRBV11-2 and TRBJ2-5; 13 nucleotides align to TRBD2. CDR3 length: 15 amino acids. The germline V gene has CDR1 SGHAT and CDR2 FQNNGV. With 5 bases clipped from V and 5 bases from J, the junction kept 5 bases outside the gene matches. The CDR3 loop reads CASSQRTSGSETQYF. CDR3 nucleotides: TGTGCCAGCAGCCAGAGGACTAGCGGGAGCGAGACCCAGTACTTC.

This clone came up a few times. As DNA, the CDR3 is TGTGCCAGCTCAGAAGGGGTGAACACTGAAGCTTTCTTT. It is translated as CASSEGVNTEAFF. The chain recombines TRBV18 with TRBJ1-1; D may be TRBD1 (5 bases). CDR3 length: 13 residues. Germline V CDR1 and CDR2: KGHSH, LQKENI. The V gene lost 5 bases and the J gene lost 0 bases, with 7 bases spanning the gap.

The J gene is TRBJ1-1, the V gene TRBV10-2; D not certain. The CDR3 sequence is 14 residues long. The ends were cut back, 8 bases at V and 2 bases at J, with 15 bases in the middle. The germline CDR1 and CDR2 sequences are WSHSY and SAAADI. CDR3 coding DNA: TGCGCCAGCGGGCGGGTTCCAAGTAACACTGAAGCTTTCTTT. Translation: CASGRVPSNTEAFF.

J is TRBJ2-1 and V is TRBV14; 7 nucleotides line up with TRBD1. V lost 1 base, J lost 13 bases, and 7 bases stayed unmatched. Germline V gene data show CDR1 as SGHDN and CDR2 as FVKESK. The CDR3 consists of 13 residues. CDR3 protein: CASSQVRQGDQFF. The CDR3, as DNA: TGTGCCAGCAGCCAAGTACGACAGGGTGATCAGTTCTTC.

In its sample, this clone was seen once. CDR3 in amino acids: CASSQYGTSGYNEQFF. For the CDR3, the DNA is TGTGCCAGCAGCCAATATGGAACGTCCGGGTACAATGAGCAGTTCTTC. The V call is TRBV14, the J call TRBJ2-1; D gene unclear. In germline, CDR1 is SGHDN, CDR2 FVKESK. There are 16 residues in the CDR3. The V and J ends lost 2 bases and 4 bases respectively, with 15 bases between them.

J is TRBJ2-7 and V is TRBV19, with TRBD2 matching over 14 bases. The CDR3 length is 16 residues. Unmatched junction bases numbered 3, after V lost 5 bases and J lost 0 bases. The germline CDR1 and CDR2 sequences are LNHDA and SQIVND (reference sequence). CDR3 nucleotide sequence: TGTGCCAGTAGTCCGGGACTAGCGGGAGCCTCCTACGAGCAGTACTTC. Encoded protein: CASSPGLAGASYEQYF.

CDR3: CASSLRLAGPLGQFF. CDR3 nucleotide sequence: TGTGCCAGCAGCCTCCGGCTAGCGGGGCCATTGGGGCAGTTCTTC. The V gene is TRBV9, the J gene TRBJ2-1, with 9 nucleotides matching TRBD2. J was trimmed by 12 bases and V by 4 bases; bases with no gene match: 14. CDR3 length: 15 residues. Germline V lookup: CDR1 SGDLS, CDR2 YYNGEE.

This chain joins TRBV10-2 and TRBJ1-2; tentatively, D is TRBD1 (6 bases). Trimming removed 5 bases from V and 8 bases from J, with 18 bases in between. The CDR3 runs to 14 residues. Germline V CDR1 and CDR2: WSHSY, SAAADI. The CDR3 is CASSFAGEEGGYTF. The DNA of the CDR3 is TGCGCCAGCAGTTTTGCAGGGGAAGAGGGCGGCTACACCTTC.

V usage is TRBV7-6 and J usage is TRBJ2-1; TRBD2 matches 10 bases. The V segment lost 5 bases and the J segment 7 bases; nucleotides outside the gene matches: 11. Germline CDR1 reads SGHVS; CDR2 reads FNYEAQ. The CDR3 loop spans 16 amino acids. The CDR3 DNA follows: TGTGCCAGCAGCGCATCAAAGCGGGAGGGCCGGAATGAGCAGTTCTTC. It yields the protein CASSASKREGRNEQFF.

The rearrangement uses TRBV4-3 and TRBJ1-2; perhaps TRBD1 as D (5 bases). Germline lookup yields CDR1 LGHNA and CDR2 YSLEER. The CDR3 runs to 15 residues. The V end lost 0 bases, the J end lost 3 bases, and 11 bases lay between the germline ends. CDR3 protein: CASSQDAGVYYGYTF. The DNA of the CDR3 is TGCGCCAGCAGCCAAGATGCGGGGGTCTACTATGGCTACACCTTC.

The chain combines TRBV4-3 with TRBJ2-7; D may be TRBD2 (5 bases). V lost 6 bases and J 5 bases, leaving 20 bases between the germline ends. The CDR3 runs to 15 residues. Germline loops: CDR1 LGHNA, CDR2 YSLEER. The CDR3 region is CASSEAGSNDDEQYF. The CDR3 DNA sequence: TGCGCCAGCAGTGAGGCGGGTTCAAATGACGACGAGCAGTACTTC.

The V call is TRBV2, the J call TRBJ1-2; D is unclear. CDR1 SNHLY and CDR2 FYNNEI come from the germline V gene. Trimming stripped 11 bases from V and 6 bases from J, with 16 bases between. CDR3 length equals 12 residues. CDR3 sequence: CAEGLFIDGYTF. The CDR3 DNA reads TGTGCCGAGGGCCTTTTTATCGATGGCTACACCTTC.

The chain joins TRBV30 to TRBJ2-7, with 15 bases identical to TRBD2. The germline gives CDR1 GTSNPN, CDR2 SVGIG (reference sequence). CDR3 length equals 15 residues. V gave up 2 bases and J gave up 7 bases; unmatched junction bases: 6. DNA of the CDR3: TGTGCCTGGAGTCCTTGGACTAGCGGGAGGGATGAGCAGTACTTC. Protein sequence: CAWSPWTSGRDEQYF.

A few counts support this clone. The gene calls are TRBV7-3 and TRBJ2-2, with 8 bases matching TRBD1. The CDR3 runs 16 residues. CDR1 and CDR2 from the germline V gene are SGHTA and FQGTGA. V gave up 5 bases and J gave up 3 bases; unmatched junction bases: 8. The CDR3 loop is CASSPRRGLDTGELFF. CDR3 bases: TGTGCCAGCAGCCCCCGCAGGGGGCTGGACACCGGGGAGCTGTTTTTT.